The sequence of this T cell receptor beta chain was determined in a study of early T cells in non-severe SARS-CoV-2 infection. Separate cDNA molecules each had unique molecular identifiers attached to them. TCRdb called the 5' RACE reads again in MiXCR, with one record for every CDR3 protein. The sample lists 87,000 or so distinct CDR3 sequences, approximately 15% occurring once. V was clipped by 7 bases and J by 4 bases, with 19 bases between them. Germline CDR1 reads SQVTM; CDR2 reads ANQGSEA. CDR3 length equals 14 residues. The TCR was taken from an adult who was a healthcare worker with PCR-confirmed SARS-CoV-2 infection or an uninfected control (not recorded which). V usage is TRBV29-1 and J usage is TRBJ1-2, with D unresolved. Sequences were obtained from whole blood. CDR3 bases: TGCAGCGCTCAATCGTCCTCCCAGGTCTATGGCTACACCTTC. Translation: CSAQSSSQVYGYTF.